This TCR beta chain was retrieved from a study of early T cells in non-severe SARS-CoV-2 infection. One entry per CDR3 protein, called by TCRdb with MiXCR from the 5' RACE reads. The table has tens of thousands of distinct CDR3 sequences, about 10% seen once. V lost 4 bases and J lost 9, with 16 bases in between. CDR1 is LGHNA and CDR2 is YNFKEQ in the germline V gene. There are 13 residues in the CDR3. The rearrangement joins TRBV4-2 to TRBJ2-7, with D possibly TRBD1 on 5 matching bases. The sequenced material came from whole blood. The clonotype originates from an adult who was a healthcare worker with PCR-confirmed SARS-CoV-2 infection or an uninfected control (not recorded which). The DNA for the CDR3 is TGTGCCAGCAGCCCAAACGCAGGGTCTCGGCAGTACTTC. It specifies CASSPNAGSRQYF.